Listed below are T cell receptor beta chains from one sample, sequenced in a study of shared clonotypes between healthy human individuals. Sequencing used immunoSEQ multiplex PCR; TCRdb keeps in-frame clones, though not all of them. The sample holds about 2.4 million clones, 80% to 95% seen once. Source material: naive CD4+ T cells from PBMCs. These receptors came from a man between 18 and 35 years old in good health. Some clones in this sample may be carry-over from other donors' samples. The CDR3 runs from the conserved cysteine through the conserved F or W. A D gene is named only where the DNA matches it firmly. The size of a clone is reported for some rows only, either as once, few or many, or as a class for expanded clones.

d_call	v_call	clone_size	j_call	cdr3_aa	cdr3_nt
-	TRBV27	few	TRBJ1-1	CASSLSRKDTEAFF	TGTGCCAGCAGTTTATCCCGGAAGGACACTGAAGCTTTCTTT
TRBD1	TRBV2	-	TRBJ2-2	CASHRGRANTGELFF	TGTGCCAGCCACAGGGGGCGCGCGAACACCGGGGAGCTGTTTTTT
-	TRBV5-1	-	TRBJ2-1	CASSLGDWVNEQFF	TGCGCCAGCAGCTTGGGGGACTGGGTCAATGAGCAGTTCTTC
-	TRBV7-3	-	TRBJ2-7	CASSLSGPGYEQYF	TGTGCCAGCAGCTTAAGTGGTCCGGGATACGAGCAGTACTTC
-	TRBV11-2	-	TRBJ2-1	CAKANNEQFF	TGTGCCAAGGCAAATAATGAGCAGTTCTTC
TRBD2	TRBV5-1	-	TRBJ2-1	CASSLELRERNEQFF	TGCGCCAGCAGCTTGGAACTGCGGGAGAGGAATGAGCAGTTCTTC
-	TRBV5-1	-	TRBJ2-1	CASSLLDRKNNEQFF	TGCGCCAGCAGCTTGTTAGACAGGAAGAATAATGAGCAGTTCTTC
-	TRBV5-4	-	TRBJ1-3	CASSYLGPGSGNTIYF	TGTGCCAGCAGCTACCTGGGACCTGGCTCTGGAAACACCATATATTTT
TRBD1	TRBV28	once	TRBJ2-3	CASSSRQGLRTDTQYF	TGTGCCAGCAGTTCCCGACAGGGCTTGCGCACAGATACGCAGTATTTT
TRBD1	TRBV11-2	-	TRBJ1-1	CASSIYRGSPEAFF	TGTGCCAGCAGCATTTACAGGGGCTCTCCTGAAGCTTTCTTT
TRBD1	TRBV6-6	-	TRBJ2-3	CASRRQGMDTQYF	TGTGCCAGCAGGCGACAGGGGATGGATACGCAGTATTTT
-	TRBV5-1	-	TRBJ2-1	CASSPWVGSPEQFF	TGCGCCAGCAGCCCTTGGGTCGGGAGTCCTGAGCAGTTCTTC
-	TRBV6-1	-	TRBJ1-2	CASSEQAVSYGYTF	TGTGCCAGCAGTGAACAGGCGGTATCCTATGGCTACACCTTC
TRBD1	TRBV11-2	-	TRBJ1-2	CASSTDRAGYTF	TGTGCCAGCAGCACTGACAGGGCTGGCTACACCTTC
TRBD1	TRBV25-1	-	TRBJ1-3	CASSVGVRTGWENTIYF	TGTGCCAGCAGTGTGGGGGTCAGGACAGGGTGGGAAAACACCATATATTTT
TRBD2	TRBV7-6	-	TRBJ2-1	CASSLPLAGAHNEQFF	TGTGCCAGCAGCCTCCCACTAGCGGGAGCACATAATGAGCAGTTCTTC
-	TRBV4-2	-	TRBJ1-6	CASSQAYPSLTGNSPLHF	TGTGCCAGCAGCCAAGCCTACCCTAGCCTGACCGGGAATTCACCCCTCCACTTT
-	TRBV27	-	TRBJ1-1	CASSQTWDSLGQEAFF	TGTGCCAGCAGCCAGACCTGGGACTCCCTCGGTCAAGAAGCTTTCTTT
-	TRBV5-4	-	TRBJ2-7	CASSFGRNYEQYF	TGTGCCAGCAGCTTCGGCAGAAACTACGAGCAGTACTTC
-	TRBV28	-	TRBJ1-5	CASSGGYDGDQPQHF	TGTGCCAGCAGTGGGGGGTATGACGGGGATCAGCCCCAGCATTTT
-	TRBV5-1	-	TRBJ1-1	CASSLEGHRNTEAFF	TGCGCCAGCAGCTTGGAGGGACACCGGAACACTGAAGCTTTCTTT
TRBD1	TRBV7-2	-	TRBJ1-1	CASSIRGQTEAFF	TGTGCCAGCAGCATCAGGGGGCAGACTGAAGCTTTCTTT
TRBD1	TRBV28	-	TRBJ1-2	CASISYETGGHGYTF	TGTGCCAGCATAAGCTACGAGACAGGGGGACATGGCTACACCTTC
-	TRBV6-1	-	TRBJ1-2	CASSERESRNYGYTF	TGTGCCAGCAGTGAACGGGAAAGTCGAAACTATGGCTACACCTTC